The clone carrying this T cell receptor beta chain was counted only a few times. Its antigen is still unknown. Germline and genes: mouse. The read halts 4 residues ahead of the CDR3 end, with the missing end drawn from the germline J gene. Germline CDR1 and CDR2: NNHDY and SYVADS. The CDR3 is made up of 12 amino acids. This entry comes from a study of CD8+ T cells in alopecia areata. About the research overall: Grafted skin came from C3H/HeJ donors with spontaneous alopecia (about 6-13 months old) and was placed on approximately 7-11-week-old female C3H/HeJ mice.

Study results and caveats: Sequencing of scalp samples also captures resident alphabeta T cells of normal skin. It was lesional scalp, especially alopecia totalis/universalis, that showed higher clonality than normal scalp. Between patients, shared TCR sequences were less clear than in mice. This was possibly due in part to HLA diversity in the patient population.

Cells that came from pooled cutaneous lymph nodes were sorted using CD4, CD8alpha, NKG2D, NKG2ACE and other markers. Following extraction, RNA underwent reverse transcription to cDNA, which served as the sequencing template. Here immunoSEQ multiplex PCR was the method, and the copy in TCRdb shows in-frame clones only, minus some. This repertoire holds roughly 260,000 clones, and none appear only once. This sequence originates from a C3H/HeJ mouse with alopecia areata. MHC haplotype here: H2-k. Source material: CD4+ T cells sorted from a lymph node. This chain connects TRBV13-3 to TRBJ1-1; 7 nucleotides match TRBD1. CDR3 sequence reads: CASRYGTAEVFF. CDR3 DNA (partial): TGTGCCAGCAGGTATGGGACAGCA.